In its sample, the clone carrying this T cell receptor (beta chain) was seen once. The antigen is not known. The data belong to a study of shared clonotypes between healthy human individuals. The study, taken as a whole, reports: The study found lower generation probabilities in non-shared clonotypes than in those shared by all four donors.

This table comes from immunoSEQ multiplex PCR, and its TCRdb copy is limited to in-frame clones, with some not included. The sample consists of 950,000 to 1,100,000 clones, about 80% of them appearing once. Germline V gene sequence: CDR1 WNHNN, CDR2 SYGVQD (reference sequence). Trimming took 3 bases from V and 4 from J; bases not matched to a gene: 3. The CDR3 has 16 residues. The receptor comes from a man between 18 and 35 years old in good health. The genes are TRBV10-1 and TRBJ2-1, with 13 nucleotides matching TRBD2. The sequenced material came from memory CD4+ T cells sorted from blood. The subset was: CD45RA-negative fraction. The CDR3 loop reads CASSDTSGGAYNEQFF. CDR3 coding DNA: TGCGCCAGCAGTGACACTAGCGGGGGGGCTTACAATGAGCAGTTCTTC.